One T cell receptor (beta chain) is described in this entry. This CDR3 contains 15 residues. Germline V gene sequence: CDR1 MNHNS, CDR2 SASEGT. TCRdb reprocessed the 5' RACE reads, with one entry per CDR3 protein and no DNA. The data show more than 350,000 distinct CDR3 sequences, and the top ten clones hold 2% to 2.5%. This specimen comes from a study of monozygotic twins with inflammatory bowel disease. The sequenced sample was blood. V gene TRBV6-1 combines with J gene TRBJ2-7. The sequence came from a human donor with ulcerative colitis or Crohn's disease, or a healthy co-twin of an affected twin (not recorded which). CDR3 protein: CAAQRSDRASYEQYF.